This T cell receptor beta chain was recorded in a study of blood T cells in healthy people across ages. A few counts support this clonotype. Antigen specificity is unknown. The germline V gene encodes CDR1 MNHNY and CDR2 SVGAGI (reference sequence). The ends lost 6 bases at V and 3 bases at J; junction bases unmatched: 6. This CDR3 is 14 amino acids long. Samples each had at least 5 micrograms of total RNA extracted. Using a J-beta primer mix together with a sample-barcoded 5' primer, a second PCR was run for roughly 6 to 12 cycles. TCRdb re-derived calls from the 5' RACE reads in MiXCR, one entry per CDR3 protein. The table lists around 800,000 distinct CDR3 sequences, about 26% of them singletons. Study outcomes and limitations: It was not known whether donors were CMV positive (a possible confounder of expanded clonotype changes).

The same specimen was also included in a second study, on T cells of mothers and their children. That paper adds: Random nucleotides (2-4) and sample barcodes were added by the M1S primer used in the second PCR.

This clonotype was obtained from a boy aged 10-17 years in good health. The chain carries TRBV6-6 and TRBJ2-7, with 9 nucleotides matching TRBD1. Sequenced input: blood. In DNA, the CDR3 is TGTGCCAGCAGGCCCGGGACAGGGAACTACGAGCAGTACTTC. As protein: CASRPGTGNYEQYF.